This is a list of T cell receptor beta chains from one sample in a study of blood T cell repertoires in COVID-19. Some clones are missing from TCRdb's copy, which holds only in-frame ones; the method was immunoSEQ multiplex PCR. Among about 170,000 clones listed, over 80% were seen once. Sequencing was performed on peripheral blood. The receptors were gathered from a woman between 50 and 59 years old with acute or convalescent COVID-19. Both conserved end residues are part of each CDR3. D genes are given only for firm matches. Some rows have no size entry. The others give once, few or many, or a class for an expanded clone.

clone_size,j_call,v_call,d_call,cdr3_aa,cdr3_nt
-,TRBJ2-3,TRBV9,-,CASSVGGGPTDTQYF,TGTGCCAGCAGCGTAGGTGGAGGGCCAACAGATACGCAGTATTTT
-,TRBJ2-7,TRBV7-2,-,CASSLGVKYYEQYF,TGTGCCAGCAGCTTAGGCGTCAAGTACTACGAGCAGTACTTC
-,TRBJ2-7,TRBV4-1,TRBD2,CASSQDSSGYYEQYF,TGCGCCAGCAGCCAAGATTCTAGCGGGTATTACGAGCAGTACTTC
-,TRBJ2-2,TRBV25-1,-,CASSGQGGPGELFF,TGTGCCAGCAGTGGACAGGGAGGCCCCGGGGAGCTGTTTTTT
-,TRBJ1-2,TRBV5-1,-,CASSLDLRHPIYGYTF,TGCGCCAGCAGCTTGGACCTTCGACACCCAATATATGGCTACACCTTC
-,TRBJ2-1,TRBV4-1,-,CASSHATRRWDNEQFF,TGCGCCAGCAGCCACGCGACTAGGCGTTGGGACAATGAGCAGTTCTTC
-,TRBJ2-2,TRBV27,TRBD2,CASRLIPGTSGTYTGELFF,TGTGCCAGCAGACTTATTCCCGGGACTAGCGGGACCTACACCGGGGAGCTGTTTTTT
-,TRBJ2-2,TRBV4-3,-,CASSPTATSNTGELFF,TGCGCCAGCAGCCCGACAGCGACGAGTAACACCGGGGAGCTGTTTTTT
-,TRBJ1-5,TRBV13,-,CASSLGGRGRWQPQHF,TGTGCCAGCAGCTTAGGGGGCAGGGGAAGGTGGCAGCCCCAGCATTTT
-,TRBJ2-4,TRBV2,TRBD1,CASTIQTGSNIQYF,TGTGCCAGCACCATACAGACAGGGTCAAACATTCAGTACTTC
-,TRBJ1-1,TRBV30,-,CAWSRGGTEAFF,TGTGCCTGGAGTCGAGGGGGCACTGAAGCTTTCTTT
once,TRBJ1-5,TRBV7-3,-,CASSLIPKSRSNQPQHF,TGTGCCAGCAGCTTAATCCCCAAATCACGGAGTAATCAGCCCCAGCATTTT
-,TRBJ2-7,TRBV6-2/TRBV6-3,TRBD2,CASSYRLAGIYEQYF,TGTGCCAGCAGTTACCGTCTAGCGGGTATCTACGAGCAGTACTTC
few,TRBJ1-1,TRBV18,-,CASSHSDSGKVAFF,TGTGCCAGCTCACACTCGGACAGTGGCAAGGTAGCTTTCTTT
-,TRBJ2-7,TRBV7-8,-,CASSSGLRDEQYF,TGTGCCAGCAGCTCCGGCCTACGGGACGAGCAGTACTTC